Following are 23 T cell receptor beta chains from one sample sequenced in a study of breast tumors, draining lymph nodes, adjacent tissues. TCRdb fed the multiplex PCR reads into MiXCR, producing one record per CDR3 protein. The profile shows fewer than 25,000 distinct CDR3 sequences, 68% of them singletons. The material sequenced was tumor-adjacent breast tissue. Every receptor here comes from a female donor with breast cancer. Some clones in this sample may be carry-over from other donors' samples.

The J gene is TRBJ2-5, the V gene TRBV20-1; 11 nucleotides align to TRBD2. V was clipped by 3 bases and J by 4 bases; unmatched bases: 7. The CDR3 is made up of 15 amino acids. From germline, CDR1 is DFQATT and CDR2 SNEGSKA (reference sequence). For the CDR3, the DNA is TGCAGTGCTAGCCCATACACTAGCGGGAGAGAGACCCAGTACTTC. This sequence encodes CSASPYTSGRETQYF.

The J gene is TRBJ2-1, the V gene TRBV15, with TRBD2 identical over 10 bases. Germline V gene lookup returns CDR1 LNHNV and CDR2 YYDKDF (reference sequence). This CDR3 is built from 15 residues. The V and J ends lost 1 base and 6 bases, in that order; junction bases with no gene match: 3. The CDR3 loop is CATSRVLAGVNEQFF. As DNA, the CDR3 is TGTGCCACCAGCAGAGTCCTAGCGGGAGTCAATGAGCAGTTCTTC.

This clonotype is a singleton in its sample. The CDR3 coding sequence is TGCGCCAGCAGCCCGACTAGCGGGACCACCCGTAGCACAGATACGCAGTATTTT. Protein product: CASSPTSGTTRSTDTQYF. The rearrangement joins TRBV5-1 to TRBJ2-3; 11 nucleotides match TRBD2. J was trimmed by 0 bases and V by 4 bases; bases with no gene match: 10. Germline V gene sequence: CDR1 SGHRS, CDR2 YFSETQ. There are 18 residues in the CDR3.

This clonotype was found once. The chain recombines TRBV6-1 with TRBJ2-7; D might be TRBD1 (6 bases). The CDR3 is 16 residues long. The ends were cut back, 5 bases at V and 4 bases at J, with 21 bases in the middle. The germline V gene has CDR1 MNHNS and CDR2 SASEGT. The CDR3 DNA reads as TGTGCCAGCAGTCTTCCGGTGGCCGGGACACCTTACGAGCAGTACTTC. It is translated as CASSLPVAGTPYEQYF.

This clonotype showed up just a few times. The J gene is TRBJ2-3, the V gene TRBV5-1; TRBD2 aligns across 8 bases. The CDR3 consists of 16 residues. J was trimmed by 4 bases and V by 0 bases; bases with no gene match: 7. In germline, CDR1 is SGHRS, CDR2 YFSETQ. This CDR3 reads CASSLDLAGASDTQYF. The CDR3 coding sequence is TGCGCCAGCAGCTTGGACCTAGCGGGCGCCTCAGATACGCAGTATTTT.

This clonotype was observed at least ten times. The V gene is TRBV7-9, the J gene TRBJ1-2; 12 positions agree with TRBD1. In germline, CDR1 is SEHNR, CDR2 FQNEAQ (reference sequence). The junction had 1 base not matched to a gene; V was cut back by 3 bases and J by 2 bases. The CDR3 covers 15 residues. CDR3 region: CASSLGQGANYGYTF. The CDR3 DNA follows: TGTGCCAGCAGCTTGGGACAGGGGGCAAACTATGGCTACACCTTC. The whole variable domain, remainder taken from reference TRBV7-9 and TRBJ1-2, is DTGVSQNPRHKITKRGQNVTFRCDPISEHNRLYWYRQTLGQGPEFLTYFQNEAQLEKSRLLSDRFSAERPKGSFSTLEIQRTEQGDSAMYLCASSLGQGANYGYTFGSGTRLTVV.

The chain couples TRBV19 to TRBJ1-5, with 9 bases aligning to TRBD1. J was trimmed by 0 bases and V by 5 bases; bases with no gene match: 2. The CDR3 is 15 residues long. Germline-derived CDR1 and CDR2 are LNHDA and SQIVND (reference sequence). CDR3 residues: CASSGGQGSNQPQHF. The CDR3 DNA sequence: TGTGCCAGTAGTGGGGGACAGGGTAGCAATCAGCCCCAGCATTTT.

The V gene is TRBV4-2, the J gene TRBJ2-3, with TRBD2 matching 8 bases. CDR1 and CDR2 (germline): LGHNA, YNFKEQ. This CDR3 comprises 17 residues. V lost 1 base, J lost 0 bases, and 6 bases stayed unmatched. The CDR3 DNA follows: TGTGCCAGCAGCCAAGGAGTAGCGGGATCTAGCACAGATACGCAGTATTTT. Translated: CASSQGVAGSSTDTQYF.

V gene TRBV29-1 combines with J gene TRBJ1-5; TRBD1 might be the D (5 bases). Germline V gene lookup returns CDR1 SQVTM and CDR2 ANQGSEA. The V and J ends lost 0 bases and 6 bases respectively, with 9 bases between them. CDR3 length equals 13 residues. CDR3 loop: CSVEDRDGQPQHF. CDR3 nucleotide sequence: TGCAGCGTTGAAGACAGGGACGGTCAGCCCCAGCATTTT. The full variable domain, in which reference TRBV29-1 and TRBJ1-5 provide the parts outside the CDR3, is SAVISQKPSRDICQRGTSLTIQCQVDSQVTMMFWYRQQPGQSLTLIATANQGSEATYESGFVIDKFPISRPNLTFSTLTVSNMSPEDSSIYLCSVEDRDGQPQHFGDGTRLSIL.

The chain employs TRBV30 and TRBJ1-2, with D tentatively TRBD1 (5 bases). Trimming removed 7 bases at V and 7 bases at J, with 16 bases between. The CDR3 extends over 12 amino acids. From germline, CDR1 is GTSNPN and CDR2 SVGIG (reference sequence). CDR3 nucleotide sequence: TGTGCCTTTGGGAGGGGCGAGGGTGGCTACACCTTC. Its protein is CAFGRGEGGYTF.

The V and J genes are TRBV9 and TRBJ2-2, with 8 bases that match TRBD2. The germline CDR1 and CDR2 sequences are SGDLS and YYNGEE. With 0 bases clipped from V and 2 bases from J, the junction kept 12 bases outside the gene matches. This CDR3 is built from 19 residues. This CDR3 reads CASSVERLAREPNTGELFF. DNA of the CDR3: TGTGCCAGCAGCGTAGAAAGACTAGCGAGAGAACCCAACACCGGGGAGCTGTTTTTT.

The chain has TRBV11-3 and TRBJ2-3; 7 bases fit TRBD2. V shed 3 bases and J 0 bases; nucleotides not matched to a gene: 3. The CDR3 is 15 amino acids. The germline CDR1 and CDR2 sequences are SGHNT and YENEEA. The CDR3 DNA reads as TGTGCCAGCAGCTTGGGGGGGTCTAGCACAGATACGCAGTATTTT. It translates to CASSLGGSSTDTQYF. The full variable domain, rest sourced from reference TRBV11-3 and TRBJ2-3, is EAGVVQSPRYKIIEKKQPVAFWCNPISGHNTLYWYLQNLGQGPELLIRYENEEAVDDSQLPKDRFSAERLKGVDSTLKIQPAELGDSAVYLCASSLGGSSTDTQYFGPGTRLTVL.

The CDR3 loop is CSARVTGTLSYEQYF. The CDR3 DNA is TGCAGTGCTAGAGTAACAGGGACTTTATCCTACGAGCAGTACTTC. The chain couples TRBV20-1 to TRBJ2-7, with D perhaps assigned TRBD1 or TRBD2 (6 bases each). Germline lookup yields CDR1 DFQATT and CDR2 SNEGSKA (reference sequence). There are 15 residues in the CDR3. V lost 1 base and J lost 1, with 14 bases in between.

The gene calls are TRBV18 and TRBJ1-6; no reliable D call. The CDR3 has 15 amino acids. Germline CDR1 reads KGHSH; CDR2 reads LQKENI. Trimming removed 3 bases at V and 5 bases at J, with 11 bases between. CDR3 residues: CASSPSSQNNSPLHF. For the CDR3, the DNA is TGTGCCAGCTCACCTTCCTCACAGAATAATTCACCCCTCCACTTT.

This clonotype appeared a few times. The chain is built from TRBV12-3 or TRBV12-4 and TRBJ1-4, with 10 positions matching TRBD1. The CDR3 is 15 residues long. J gave up 7 bases and V 7 bases, and 9 bases lay outside the gene matches. CDR3 residues: CASTSTGGAGEKLFF. DNA for the CDR3: TGTGCCAGCACTTCGACAGGGGGCGCGGGTGAAAAACTGTTTTTT.

This clonotype was detected only a few times. V gene TRBV15 combines with J gene TRBJ1-4, with D maybe TRBD1 (5 bases). The CDR3 has 16 residues. CDR1 and CDR2 (germline): LNHNV, YYDKDF (reference sequence). Trimming cost V 0 bases and J 5 bases, with 13 bases left between them. The CDR3 reads CATSRDLAGENEKLFF. As DNA, the CDR3 is TGTGCCACCAGCAGAGATTTAGCGGGGGAGAATGAAAAACTGTTTTTT.

The chain uses TRBV9 and TRBJ2-1; 16 nucleotides match TRBD2. Germline CDR1 is SGDLS and CDR2 is YYNGEE. The length of the CDR3 is 16 residues. V gave up 3 bases and J gave up 9 bases; unmatched junction bases: 6. As DNA, the CDR3 is TGTGCCAGCAGCGAGGGGACTAGCGGGAGGGTTGTTGAGCAGTTCTTC. Its protein product is CASSEGTSGRVVEQFF.

This clonotype has at least ten counts. The genes are TRBV6-2 or TRBV6-3 and TRBJ1-5; D call uncertain. Trimming stripped 7 bases from V and 7 bases from J, with 20 bases between. Per the germline V gene, CDR1 is MNHEY and CDR2 is SVGEGT. The CDR3 totals 15 residues. The CDR3 DNA sequence: TGTGCCAGCAAGGTGTCGGGGTTTGGTGGCCAGCCCCAGCATTTT. It yields the protein CASKVSGFGGQPQHF.

This chain joins TRBV20-1 and TRBJ1-2; D not certain. The CDR3 is made up of 14 amino acids. Germline values: CDR1 DFQATT, CDR2 SNEGSKA (reference sequence). Between the trimmed V and J ends, which lost 0 bases and 1 base, there was a span of 9 bases. Here the CDR3 DNA reads TGCAGTGCTAGAGATGACGACAATAACTATGGCTACACCTTC. Encoded protein: CSARDDDNNYGYTF.

The rearrangement uses TRBV28 and TRBJ1-5; 10 nucleotides match TRBD1. The CDR3 covers 14 residues. The V gene end was trimmed by 5 bases and the J gene end by 6 bases; junction bases not matched to a gene: 4. Germline CDR1 MDHEN, CDR2 SYDVKM. The CDR3 here is CASSLTGGIQPQHF. CDR3 DNA sequence: TGTGCCAGCAGTCTGACAGGGGGCATTCAGCCCCAGCATTTT. Supplemented by reference TRBV28 and TRBJ1-5, the full variable domain reads DVKVTQSSRYLVKRTGEKVFLECVQDMDHENMFWYRQDPGLGLRLIYFSYDVKMKEKGDIPEGYSVSREKKERFSLILESASTNQTSMYLCASSLTGGIQPQHFGDGTRLSIL.

The chain uses TRBV28 and TRBJ2-5; 7 positions agree with TRBD2. The germline V gene has CDR1 MDHEN and CDR2 SYDVKM. The CDR3 runs to 14 residues. V trimming: 3 bases; J trimming: 4 bases; junction bases outside the gene matches: 5. This CDR3 is CASSFVGGLETQYF. CDR3 DNA sequence: TGTGCCAGCAGTTTTGTGGGAGGGTTAGAGACCCAGTACTTC.

This sequence joins TRBV20-1 and TRBJ2-1; weak D call: TRBD2 (6 bases). Germline V gives CDR1 DFQATT, CDR2 SNEGSKA (reference sequence). V dropped 6 bases and J dropped 7 bases, with 19 bases sitting between them. The CDR3 contains 14 residues. The CDR3 loop is CSAPRERVGNEQFF. As DNA, the CDR3 is TGCAGTGCCCCCCGGGAGCGGGTAGGAAATGAGCAGTTCTTC.

The chain uses TRBV7-2 and TRBJ2-5; D might be TRBD1 (6 bases). V shed 8 bases and J shed 2 bases, with 15 bases lying between them. Germline V gene data show CDR1 as SGHTA and CDR2 as FQGNSA. This CDR3 is built from 14 residues. In DNA, the CDR3 is TGTGCCAGCGGACCAGGACAGCCACAAGAGACCCAGTACTTC. This translates into CASGPGQPQETQYF.